These 30 T cell receptor beta chains originate from one sample sequenced in a study. TCRdb reanalysed the 5' RACE reads using MiXCR and keeps one entry per CDR3 protein. The table lists tens of thousands of distinct CDR3 sequences, around a fifth of them singletons, with approximately 3.1% in the top ten. Sequencing was performed on memory CD4+ T cells sorted from a lymph node. Subset noted: memory CD4+ T cells, CD4+CD45RO+CD25-. These receptors all come from a female donor with breast cancer.

The rearrangement links TRBV6-5 to TRBJ2-5, with D maybe TRBD2 (5 bases). Trimming stripped 5 bases from V and 5 bases from J, with 12 bases between. Germline CDR1 and CDR2: MNHEY and SVGAGI. This CDR3 has 13 amino acids. CDR3 DNA: TGTGCCAGCAGTCGCACTAGTACGGAGACCCAGTACTTC. Translating gives CASSRTSTETQYF.

J is TRBJ2-3 and V is TRBV6-2 or TRBV6-3; possibly TRBD1 for D (5 bases). The V end lost 8 bases, the J end lost 2 bases, and 23 bases lay between the germline ends. The CDR3 totals 17 residues. Germline loops: CDR1 MNHEY, CDR2 SVGEGT. CDR3 loop: CASRPRVGVSYTDTQYF. CDR3 DNA sequence: TGTGCCAGCCGTCCCAGGGTAGGCGTGAGCTACACAGATACGCAGTATTTT.

V usage is TRBV4-1 and J usage is TRBJ1-5; TRBD1 is a possible D gene (6 bases). The CDR3 covers 17 residues. V lost 0 bases and J 5 bases, leaving 17 bases between the germline ends. Germline CDR1 MGHRA, CDR2 YSYEKL. CDR3 amino acids: CASSQEVATQGDQPQHF. CDR3 bases: TGCGCCAGCAGCCAAGAAGTCGCCACACAGGGCGATCAGCCCCAGCATTTT.

This clonotype was seen a handful of times. This sequence joins TRBV5-1 and TRBJ2-5, with 7 bases identical to TRBD1. The CDR3 consists of 13 residues. The V and J ends lost 5 bases and 5 bases, in that order; junction bases with no gene match: 6. The germline V gene has CDR1 SGHRS and CDR2 YFSETQ. This CDR3 reads CASREPGGETQYF. In DNA, the CDR3 is TGCGCCAGCAGGGAACCAGGGGGTGAGACCCAGTACTTC.

This clonotype occurred a few times. The J gene is TRBJ2-4, the V gene TRBV5-1; D is unclear. Germline V gene lookup returns CDR1 SGHRS and CDR2 YFSETQ. Trimming pared 0 bases from V and 0 bases from J, leaving 13 bases between. The CDR3 consists of 17 residues. CDR3 in amino acids: CASSLGVHSAAKNIQYF. CDR3 DNA: TGCGCCAGCAGCTTGGGGGTTCATTCAGCAGCCAAAAACATTCAGTACTTC.

The rearrangement links TRBV4-3 to TRBJ1-2; weak D call: TRBD1 (5 bases). This CDR3 is built from 14 residues. Deletions cut 4 bases from V and 7 bases from J, with 16 bases between. The germline V gene has CDR1 LGHNA and CDR2 YSLEER. The CDR3, as DNA: TGCGCCAGCAGCCCCGGACGGGGGTTGAGTGGCTACACCTTC. This encodes CASSPGRGLSGYTF.

This clonotype has more than one count but fewer than ten. The chain uses TRBV20-1 and TRBJ2-5; 12 positions match TRBD2. The ends lost 4 bases at V and 5 bases at J; junction bases unmatched: 8. This CDR3 contains 15 residues. The germline V gene encodes CDR1 DFQATT and CDR2 SNEGSKA (reference sequence). In DNA form, the CDR3 reads TGCAGTGCTATTATGACTAGCGGGAGTGTTGAGACCCAGTACTTC. Protein sequence: CSAIMTSGSVETQYF.

Many counts were recorded for this clonotype. This rearrangement joins TRBV12-3 or TRBV12-4 to TRBJ1-5, with TRBD1 matching over 9 bases. The CDR3 spans 13 residues. V shed 7 bases, J shed 6 bases, and the junction held 4 bases outside the gene matches. CDR3 loop: CASTTDRGQPQHF. The CDR3 coding sequence is TGTGCCAGCACCACGGACAGGGGTCAGCCCCAGCATTTT.

This clonotype came up many times. The chain has TRBV18 and TRBJ2-6; the D gene is possibly TRBD1 (6 bases). Germline CDR1 and CDR2: KGHSH and LQKENI. Between the trimmed V and J ends, which lost 2 bases and 2 bases, there was a span of 10 bases. The CDR3 length is 16 residues. CDR3 bases: TGTGCCAGCTCACCAGGTGACAGGACTGGGGCCAACGTCCTGACTTTC. Its translation is CASSPGDRTGANVLTF.

Note on this clonotype: A much larger clone lies one base from this, so it may be a read error. The V call is TRBV7-2, the J call TRBJ1-2; no firm D call. The CDR3 contains 13 residues. Germline V gives CDR1 SGHTA, CDR2 FQGNSA. CDR3 protein: CANSFRRNYGYTF. The DNA of the CDR3 is TGTGCCAACAGCTTCCGACGGAACTATGGCTACACCTTC.

This clonotype was seen at least ten times. V usage is TRBV6-1 and J usage is TRBJ1-2; D unresolved. With 7 bases removed from V and 2 bases from J, the gap between germline ends came to 8 bases. CDR3 length equals 12 residues. Germline V lookup: CDR1 MNHNS, CDR2 SASEGT. In nucleotides, the CDR3 is TGTGCCAGCACCCCCCGGAACTATGGCTACACCTTC. The encoded protein is CASTPRNYGYTF.

This clonotype was counted only a few times. The rearrangement links TRBV6-1 to TRBJ2-3; D is ambiguous. The germline V gene has CDR1 MNHNS and CDR2 SASEGT. V dropped 3 bases and J dropped 5 bases, with 9 bases sitting between them. The CDR3 consists of 13 residues. The CDR3 protein is CASSENLLDTQYF. The CDR3 DNA reads as TGTGCCAGCAGTGAGAACCTCCTAGATACGCAGTATTTT.

This clonotype was counted a few times. V and J are TRBV7-2 and TRBJ1-2; no clear D. The CDR3 is 12 residues long. CDR1 and CDR2 (germline): SGHTA, FQGNSA. The V and J ends lost 5 bases and 8 bases respectively, with 12 bases between them. The CDR3 loop is CASSPLVVGYTF. The CDR3 bases are TGTGCCAGCAGCCCACTCGTGGTGGGCTACACCTTC.

For this clonotype: No conserved phenylalanine or tryptophan ends this CDR3, so it is likely a read error. The rearrangement joins TRBV2 to TRBJ1-2; D unresolved. Trimming took off 8 bases at V and 3 bases at J, with 10 bases between the two ends. This CDR3 contains 12 residues. CDR1 SNHLY and CDR2 FYNNEI come from the germline V gene. The CDR3 DNA reads as TGTGCCAGCTCTGGCGAACACTATGGCTACACCTCC. Its protein is CASSGEHYGYTS.

This clonotype was found many times. This rearrangement joins TRBV29-1 to TRBJ2-7; tentatively, D is TRBD2 (5 bases). The germline V gene has CDR1 SQVTM and CDR2 ANQGSEA. Trimming removed 2 bases at V and 0 bases at J, with 17 bases between. The CDR3 consists of 16 residues. CDR3 sequence: CSVELGLAGSSYEQYF. The CDR3 region has the DNA TGCAGCGTTGAATTAGGTCTAGCAGGCAGCTCCTACGAGCAGTACTTC.

J is TRBJ1-1 and V is TRBV3-1; tentative D call: TRBD1 (5 bases). The ends were cut back, 0 bases at V and 11 bases at J, with 16 bases in the middle. Germline V CDR1 and CDR2: LGHDT, YNNKEL (reference sequence). The CDR3 length is 14 residues. CDR3: CASSQEGLRVGAFF. The CDR3 DNA is TGTGCCAGCAGCCAAGAGGGACTGAGGGTGGGGGCTTTCTTT.

This chain connects TRBV7-3 to TRBJ2-2, with 12 bases that match TRBD2. V trimming: 3 bases; J trimming: 4 bases; junction bases outside the gene matches: 6. The CDR3 contains 17 residues. CDR1 and CDR2 from the germline V gene are SGHTA and FQGTGA. CDR3 coding DNA: TGTGCCAGCAGCTTCGGCTCGGGACTAGCGGGCACCGGGGAGCTGTTTTTT. This gives the protein CASSFGSGLAGTGELFF.

The chain carries TRBV27 and TRBJ1-4, with a weak D call TRBD1 (6 bases). Deletions cut 6 bases from V and 6 bases from J, with 17 bases between. The CDR3 extends over 15 amino acids. Germline lookup yields CDR1 MNHEY and CDR2 SMNVEV (reference sequence). The CDR3 sequence is CASRPTGTGHEKLFF. The CDR3 coding sequence is TGTGCCAGCAGACCTACAGGGACCGGTCATGAAAAACTGTTTTTT.

The chain links TRBV7-2 to TRBJ2-3, with 9 bases fitting TRBD2. Losses at the gene ends were 5 bases for V and 4 bases for J; bases not matched to a gene: 10. CDR1 and CDR2 from the germline V gene are SGHTA and FQGNSA. This CDR3 is 16 amino acids long. CDR3 sequence (DNA): TGTGCCAGCAGCCAATATAGCGGGAGAACGGCAGATACGCAGTATTTT. Its protein product is CASSQYSGRTADTQYF.

CDR3 loop: CATRGDYDNEQFF. As DNA, the CDR3 is TGCGCCACCAGAGGGGACTACGACAATGAGCAGTTCTTC. This chain uses TRBV5-1 with TRBJ2-1, with 7 bases that match TRBD2. Germline CDR1 SGHRS, CDR2 YFSETQ. The V segment lost 9 bases and the J segment 5 bases; nucleotides outside the gene matches: 8. The CDR3 covers 13 residues. The full variable domain, in which reference TRBV5-1 and TRBJ2-1 provide the parts outside the CDR3, is KAGVTQTPRYLIKTRGQQVTLSCSPISGHRSVSWYQQTPGQGLQFLFEYFSETQRNKGNFPGRFSGRQFSNSRSEMNVSTLELGDSALYLCATRGDYDNEQFFGPGTRLTVL.

J is TRBJ2-7 and V is TRBV7-2, with TRBD2 identical over 12 bases. The CDR3 totals 18 residues. The V gene's germline CDR1 is SGHTA and CDR2 FQGNSA. The V and J ends lost 1 base and 4 bases, in that order; junction bases with no gene match: 11. The CDR3 nucleotides are TGTGCCAGCAGCTTAGAACTAGCGGGAGGCCCCGAGAGGTACGAGCAGTACTTC. Its protein product is CASSLELAGGPERYEQYF.

Details on this clonotype: Mismatch with germline at one junction end may stem from a read error. The chain links TRBV20-1 to TRBJ1-5; D remains unclear. The CDR3 consists of 16 residues. Germline V gives CDR1 DFQATT, CDR2 SNEGSKA (reference sequence). The CDR3 DNA reads TGCAGTGCTCGGGCAGGCGTGGAATTTAGCGATCAGCCCCAGCATTTT. Its protein product is CSARAGVEFSDQPQHF.

This clonotype occurred many times. The rearrangement uses TRBV19 and TRBJ1-2; TRBD1 aligns across 7 bases. The CDR3 consists of 14 residues. Germline CDR1 is LNHDA and CDR2 is SQIVND (reference sequence). The trim removed 3 bases at V and 4 bases at J, leaving 5 bases unmatched. The CDR3: CASSIGTELYGYTF. CDR3 sequence (DNA): TGTGCCAGTAGTATTGGGACAGAGCTCTATGGCTACACCTTC.

This clonotype is large in the sample. The gene calls are TRBV28 and TRBJ1-2; 7 positions match TRBD1. The CDR3 runs 13 residues. The V gene end was trimmed by 4 bases and the J gene end by 4 bases; junction bases not matched to a gene: 3. Germline-derived CDR1 and CDR2 are MDHEN and SYDVKM. DNA of the CDR3: TGTGCCAGCAGTTCTGGACAGGTCTATGGCTACACCTTC. Translating it yields CASSSGQVYGYTF.

This clonotype appeared a few times. The V and J genes are TRBV20-1 and TRBJ2-6; no firm D call. CDR1 is DFQATT and CDR2 is SNEGSKA in the germline V gene (reference sequence). Trimming took off 6 bases at V and 4 bases at J, with 4 bases between the two ends. The CDR3 length is 11 residues. In DNA, the CDR3 is TGCAGTGCCGAAGGGGCCAACGTCCTGACTTTC. It translates to CSAEGANVLTF.

A word on this clonotype: The conserved final phenylalanine or tryptophan is absent from the CDR3, which likely points to a read error. The genes are TRBV28 and TRBJ1-5; 8 bases match TRBD1. The CDR3 covers 12 residues. Germline assignment: CDR1 MDHEN and CDR2 SYDVKM. CDR3 DNA sequence: TGTGCTGAACAGGGGGAGAATCAGCCCCAGCATCGT. The encoded protein is CAEQGENQPQHR.

About this clonotype: An end of the junction differs from the germline gene, which may be a read error. This chain links TRBV7-3 with TRBJ2-3; no firm D call. This CDR3 region has 13 residues. Looked up from germline, CDR1 is SGHTA and CDR2 is FQGTGA. The CDR3 bases are TGTGCCAGCAGCTTATCAGCTACAGATACGCAGTGTTTT. Encoded protein: CASSLSATDTQCF.

V is TRBV5-1 and J is TRBJ2-1; tentatively, D is TRBD2 (7 bases). V dropped 0 bases and J dropped 6 bases, with 19 bases sitting between them. The CDR3 covers 17 residues. The V gene's germline CDR1 is SGHRS and CDR2 YFSETQ. CDR3: CASSLAGGPSIINEQFF. CDR3 bases: TGCGCCAGCAGCTTGGCCGGGGGGCCGTCAATTATCAATGAGCAGTTCTTC. Full variable domain (outside the CDR3, taken from reference TRBV5-1 and TRBJ2-1): KAGVTQTPRYLIKTRGQQVTLSCSPISGHRSVSWYQQTPGQGLQFLFEYFSETQRNKGNFPGRFSGRQFSNSRSEMNVSTLELGDSALYLCASSLAGGPSIINEQFFGPGTRLTVL.

This clonotype was counted many times. The CDR3 region has the DNA TGTGCCAGCAGCACACTGGGGACTAGCGGGAGCAATGAGCAGTTCTTC. Its protein product is CASSTLGTSGSNEQFF. The rearrangement links TRBV6-2 or TRBV6-3 to TRBJ2-1, with 14 bases that match TRBD2. The junction had 7 bases not matched to a gene; V was cut back by 6 bases and J by 6 bases. In germline, CDR1 is MNHEY, CDR2 SVGEGT. CDR3 size: 16 residues.

This clonotype has ten or more counts. The chain joins TRBV20-1 to TRBJ1-3; D is undetermined. CDR1 is DFQATT and CDR2 is SNEGSKA in the germline V gene (reference sequence). V lost 2 bases and J lost 0, with 5 bases in between. The CDR3 contains 13 residues. Written as DNA, the CDR3 is TGCAGTGCTAGATCGGACTCTGGAAACACCATATATTTT. Translating it yields CSARSDSGNTIYF.